These 23 T cell receptor beta chains were sequenced from one sample in a study of T cell repertoires in cytomegalovirus infection. The antigens for these receptors are not known. MiXCR, applied by TCRdb to the reads, yields one record per CDR3 protein. Of a few hundred thousand distinct CDR3 sequences listed, 40% are singletons. This specimen consisted of cultured PBMCs, obtained from culture after CMV antigen stimulation. Receptor source: a human donor in good health (CMV status not recorded). Some clones in this sample may be carry-over from other donors' samples.

This rearrangement joins TRBV7-9 to TRBJ2-5; TRBD2 matches at 7 bases. Germline trimming cut 4 bases from V and 2 bases from J; bases unmatched to any gene: 10. Germline V gives CDR1 SEHNR, CDR2 FQNEAQ (reference sequence). This CDR3 is 16 amino acids long. CDR3 nucleotide sequence: TGTGCCAGCAGCTATCAATGGGCTAGCGGACAAGAGACCCAGTACTTC. Translated: CASSYQWASGQETQYF.

The gene calls are TRBV3-1 and TRBJ1-2, with no clear D. Between the trimmed V and J ends, which lost 0 bases and 3 bases, there was a span of 5 bases. The CDR3 contains 13 residues. CDR1 LGHDT and CDR2 YNNKEL come from the germline V gene (reference sequence). The DNA for the CDR3 is TGTGCCAGCAGCCAAGAGGTTGACTATGGCTACACCTTC. This translates into CASSQEVDYGYTF.

This clonotype was picked up a small number of times. This sequence joins TRBV7-6 and TRBJ2-7; TRBD2 might be the D (5 bases). Germline-derived CDR1 and CDR2 are SGHVS and FNYEAQ. Trimming left V 1 base short and J 5 bases short, with 12 bases between. CDR3 size: 14 residues. CDR3 sequence reads: CASSLGFGDHEQYF. In DNA, the CDR3 is TGTGCCAGCAGCTTAGGTTTCGGGGATCACGAGCAGTACTTC. The whole variable domain, filled in from reference TRBV7-6 and TRBJ2-7, reads GAGVSQSPRYKVTKRGQDVALRCDPISGHVSLYWYRQALGQGPEFLTYFNYEAQQDKSGLPNDRFSAERPEGSISTLTIQRTEQRDSAMYRCASSLGFGDHEQYFGPGTRLTVT.

The CDR3 DNA is TGTGCCACCAGCAGAGATGATGGAGATACGCAGTATTTT. Its protein is CATSRDDGDTQYF. The V gene is TRBV15, the J gene TRBJ2-3; no clear D. The CDR3 loop spans 13 amino acids. Deletions cut 0 bases from V and 5 bases from J, with 6 bases between. Germline CDR1 and CDR2: LNHNV and YYDKDF (reference sequence).

The count of this clonotype is one. The rearrangement uses TRBV20-1 and TRBJ2-3; tentatively, D is TRBD1 or TRBD2 (5 bases each). Germline CDR1 DFQATT, CDR2 SNEGSKA (reference sequence). V gave up 3 bases and J gave up 6 bases, with 13 bases separating them. This CDR3 spans 13 amino acids. The CDR3 sequence: CSARGRDQDTQYF. In DNA, the CDR3 is TGCAGTGCTAGGGGACGGGACCAGGATACGCAGTATTTT.

This clonotype was recorded a few times. This chain links TRBV6-6 with TRBJ2-1; the match to TRBD2 covers 8 bases. V lost 6 bases to trimming and J lost 4 bases; unmatched junction nucleotides: 8. The CDR3 has 15 residues. Germline V gene data show CDR1 as MNHNY and CDR2 as SVGAGI (reference sequence). CDR3 coding DNA: TGTGCCAGCAGGAAACTAGCGGCGTCTTACAATGAGCAGTTCTTC. It translates to CASRKLAASYNEQFF.

The chain uses TRBV20-1 and TRBJ2-3; D is unclear. The CDR3 has 14 amino acids. Per the germline V gene, CDR1 is DFQATT and CDR2 is SNEGSKA (reference sequence). The V end was cut by 3 bases, the J end by 0 bases, with 10 bases between. CDR3 nucleotides: TGCAGTGCTAGTTACAGCACTAGCACAGATACGCAGTATTTT. Translating gives CSASYSTSTDTQYF.

This clonotype was seen a handful of times. The rearrangement joins TRBV7-6 to TRBJ2-2; the D gene is possibly TRBD2 (6 bases). Trimming took 6 bases from V and 5 from J, leaving 10 bases between them. The CDR3 totals 13 residues. Germline V gives CDR1 SGHVS, CDR2 FNYEAQ. The DNA for the CDR3 is TGTGCCAGCAGACTCGGGGGAACCGGGGAGCTGTTTTTT. Translating it yields CASRLGGTGELFF.

V is TRBV6-6 and J is TRBJ2-7; no clear D. From germline, CDR1 is MNHNY and CDR2 SVGAGI (reference sequence). The CDR3 sequence is 14 residues long. The V end was cut by 10 bases, the J end by 2 bases, with 18 bases between. The CDR3 bases are TGTGCCACAGCATCACTACGGAGCACCTACGAGCAGTACGTC. Its protein is CATASLRSTYEQYV.

This clonotype was seen ten or more times. V is TRBV12-3 or TRBV12-4 and J is TRBJ2-7; perhaps TRBD2 as D (6 bases). The V and J ends lost 1 base and 6 bases respectively, with 13 bases between them. The CDR3 is 14 amino acids. CDR3 bases: TGTGCCAGCAGTTTAGTAGCGGCCACCGGCGAGCAGTACTTC. This translates into CASSLVAATGEQYF.

The chain combines TRBV12-5 with TRBJ1-1; possibly TRBD1 for D (6 bases). The V end was cut by 7 bases, the J end by 7 bases, with 16 bases between. Germline CDR1 and CDR2: LGHNT and FRNRAP. The CDR3 has 13 residues. The CDR3 DNA reads TGTGCTAGTGCCCCACCGGGACACAATGAAGCTTTCTTT. Residues: CASAPPGHNEAFF.

This chain uses TRBV15 with TRBJ2-5, with 7 bases that match TRBD2. CDR1 is LNHNV, CDR2 YYDKDF, per germline (reference sequence). The CDR3 is made up of 17 amino acids. V was pared by 3 bases and J by 1 base, with 11 bases of the junction left unmatched. CDR3 sequence: CATSRGGFHDSQETQYF. CDR3 sequence (DNA): TGTGCCACCAGCAGGGGAGGGTTTCACGATTCCCAAGAGACCCAGTACTTC.

The genes are TRBV19 and TRBJ2-1; 9 bases are shared with TRBD1. Looked up from germline, CDR1 is LNHDA and CDR2 is SQIVND (reference sequence). The CDR3 is 13 amino acids. V dropped 6 bases and J dropped 10; count of bases not matched to a gene: 7. In DNA, the CDR3 is TGTGCCAGTAGCTCGAACAGGGGGCTGGAGCAGTTCTTC. This gives the protein CASSSNRGLEQFF.

The CDR3 here is CASRLGGTEAFF. The CDR3 nucleotides are TGTGCCAGCAGACTCGGGGGCACTGAAGCTTTCTTT. The chain joins TRBV6-1 to TRBJ1-1; a weak D match, TRBD1 (5 bases). The CDR3 is 12 residues long. Germline CDR1 reads MNHNS; CDR2 reads SASEGT. Trimming shortened V by 6 bases and J by 4 bases, and 9 bases separated the two germline ends.

The chain recombines TRBV7-6 with TRBJ2-1; 8 nucleotides line up with TRBD1. CDR1 SGHVS and CDR2 FNYEAQ come from the germline V gene. The V gene end was trimmed by 0 bases and the J gene end by 6 bases; junction bases not matched to a gene: 10. The CDR3 sequence is 17 residues long. The CDR3 reads CASSLASGGLSANEQFF. The CDR3 DNA reads as TGTGCCAGCAGCTTAGCCTCAGGGGGCCTAAGCGCCAATGAGCAGTTCTTC. The full variable domain, its missing parts supplied by reference TRBV7-6 and TRBJ2-1, is GAGVSQSPRYKVTKRGQDVALRCDPISGHVSLYWYRQALGQGPEFLTYFNYEAQQDKSGLPNDRFSAERPEGSISTLTIQRTEQRDSAMYRCASSLASGGLSANEQFFGPGTRLTVL.

J is TRBJ2-1 and V is TRBV12-3 or TRBV12-4; a weak D match, TRBD2 (6 bases). CDR3 length equals 14 residues. V gave up 6 bases and J gave up 4 bases, with 13 bases separating them. In DNA, the CDR3 is TGTGCCAGCAGCTACACTAGCAATTACAATGAGCAGTTCTTC. Protein: CASSYTSNYNEQFF.

The chain couples TRBV6-1 to TRBJ2-2, with D tentatively TRBD1 or TRBD2 (5 bases each). The V gene lost 7 bases and the J gene lost 4 bases, with 13 bases spanning the gap. The CDR3 contains 14 residues. CDR1 and CDR2 from the germline V gene are MNHNS and SASEGT. The CDR3 DNA reads TGTGCCAGCACCCTCCGGGGACCCACCGGGGAGCTGTTTTTT. The encoded protein is CASTLRGPTGELFF.

This clonotype has ten or more counts. The chain links TRBV7-2 to TRBJ1-5; 8 positions agree with TRBD1. The V gene end was trimmed by 2 bases and the J gene end by 5 bases; junction bases not matched to a gene: 8. There are 16 residues in the CDR3. Germline CDR1 reads SGHTA; CDR2 reads FQGNSA. This chain's CDR3 is CASSLYVTGVDQPQHF. CDR3 nucleotides: TGTGCCAGCAGCTTATATGTGACAGGGGTTGATCAGCCCCAGCATTTT.

This clonotype occurred many times. V usage is TRBV7-2 and J usage is TRBJ1-1; possibly TRBD1 for D (6 bases). Germline V gene lookup returns CDR1 SGHTA and CDR2 FQGNSA. The V gene lost 2 bases and the J gene lost 0 bases, with 13 bases spanning the gap. The CDR3 is 16 residues long. CDR3 DNA sequence: TGTGCCAGCAGCTTAAACAGGGCGACCATGAACACTGAAGCTTTCTTT. Translating it yields CASSLNRATMNTEAFF.

This clonotype appeared a few times. The gene calls are TRBV11-2 and TRBJ2-1; D gene unclear. The germline gives CDR1 SGHAT, CDR2 FQNNGV. CDR3 length: 13 amino acids. V was clipped by 1 base and J by 7 bases, with 8 bases between them. CDR3 in DNA: TGTGCCAGCAGCTTAGCTTGGCCAAATGAGCAGTTCTTC. It codes for CASSLAWPNEQFF.

In this sample, this clonotype turned up once. The rearrangement links TRBV11-2 to TRBJ2-2; TRBD2 matches 7 bases. Germline V lookup: CDR1 SGHAT, CDR2 FQNNGV. The CDR3 has 14 residues. V lost 4 bases to trimming and J lost 11 bases; unmatched junction nucleotides: 10. The CDR3 here is CASSYSGGATELFF. As DNA, the CDR3 is TGTGCCAGCAGCTACTCGGGGGGAGCAACCGAGCTGTTTTTT. The entire variable domain, with the rest obtained from reference TRBV11-2 and TRBJ2-2, is as follows: EAGVAQSPRYKIIEKRQSVAFWCNPISGHATLYWYQQILGQGPKLLIQFQNNGVVDDSQLPKDRFSAERLKGVDSTLKIQPAKLEDSAVYLCASSYSGGATELFFGEGSRLTVL.

The chain has TRBV7-2 and TRBJ1-5; D uncertain. The V end lost 2 bases, the J end lost 1 base, and 9 bases lay between the germline ends. CDR3 length equals 15 residues. Per germline, CDR1 SGHTA and CDR2 FQGNSA. The CDR3 DNA sequence: TGTGCCAGCAGCTTAATGGGCGCGAGCAATCAGCCCCAGCATTTT. It is translated as CASSLMGASNQPQHF.

This clonotype was found a few times. The chain has TRBV7-2 and TRBJ2-7, with 8 bases that match TRBD1. The CDR3 is made up of 14 amino acids. J gave up 5 bases and V 3 bases, and 6 bases lay outside the gene matches. Germline values: CDR1 SGHTA, CDR2 FQGNSA. Here the CDR3 reads CASSFRQGWDEQYF. The DNA of the CDR3 is TGTGCCAGCAGCTTCCGACAGGGGTGGGACGAGCAGTACTTC.